These T cell receptor beta chains were read from a single sample in a study of cytomegalovirus exposure and HLA in healthy donors. TCRdb keeps only in-frame clones here, not all; method: immunoSEQ multiplex PCR. In total, the table holds 130,000 to 150,000 clones. The sample was PBMCs. Receptors were obtained from a woman in her fifties or sixties in good health and CMV-seronegative. Both conserved end residues are part of each CDR3. A D gene is named only where the DNA matches it firmly.

TRBJ2-3 TRBD2 TRBV30 TGTGCCTGGAGTGTAGGAAGCGGGGGGATCACAGATACGCAGTATTTT CAWSVGSGGITDTQYF
TRBJ2-7 TRBD2 TRBV9 TGTGCCAGCAGCACCGACGGACTAGTAGGTAACGAGCAGTACTTC CASSTDGLVGNEQYF
TRBJ2-5 - TRBV7-8 TGTGCCAGCAGCCGCGCTCGGGGAGAGACCCAGTACTTC CASSRARGETQYF
TRBJ1-1 TRBD1 TRBV18 TGTGCCAGCTCACCGCGACAGGGGGCGGGGACTGAAGCTTTCTTT CASSPRQGAGTEAFF
TRBJ1-1 - TRBV15 TGTGCCACCAGCAGAGACAGGGGTGAAGCTTTCTTT CATSRDRGEAFF
TRBJ1-1 TRBD1 TRBV7-9 TGTGCCAGCAGCTTCCCGACAGGGGTGGACACTGAAGCTTTCTTT CASSFPTGVDTEAFF
TRBJ2-7 - TRBV5-6 TGTGCCAGCAGCTTGTACAGGCTAGGATACGAGCAGTACTTC CASSLYRLGYEQYF
TRBJ2-2 - TRBV9 TGTGCCAGCAGCTATCTTCTTGCCGGGGAGCTGTTTTTT CASSYLLAGELFF
TRBJ2-7 TRBD2 TRBV25-1 TGTGCCAGCAGGACTAGCGGGAACGAGCAGTACTTC CASRTSGNEQYF
TRBJ1-6 - TRBV5-5 TGTGCCAGCAGCTTGGCTGGGGGAACAGGGCCCCACCCCGGTTCACCCCTCCACTTT CASSLAGGTGPHPGSPLHF